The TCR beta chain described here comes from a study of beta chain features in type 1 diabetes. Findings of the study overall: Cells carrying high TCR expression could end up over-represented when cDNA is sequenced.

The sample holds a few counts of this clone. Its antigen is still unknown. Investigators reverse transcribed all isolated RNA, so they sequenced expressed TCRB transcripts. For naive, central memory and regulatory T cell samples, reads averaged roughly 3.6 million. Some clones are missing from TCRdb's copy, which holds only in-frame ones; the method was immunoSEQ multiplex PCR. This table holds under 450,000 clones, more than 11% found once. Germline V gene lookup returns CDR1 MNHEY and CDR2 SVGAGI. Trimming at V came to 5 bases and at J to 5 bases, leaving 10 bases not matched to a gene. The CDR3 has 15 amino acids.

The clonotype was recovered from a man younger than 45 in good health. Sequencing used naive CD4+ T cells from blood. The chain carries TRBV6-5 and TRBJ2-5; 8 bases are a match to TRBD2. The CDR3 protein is CASSAGLVGRETQYF. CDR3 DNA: TGTGCCAGCAGTGCGGGACTAGTGGGTAGGGAGACCCAGTACTTC.